Below, 23 T cell receptor beta chains from the same sample are listed, as sequenced in a study of blood T cell repertoires in COVID-19. Assay: immunoSEQ multiplex PCR; the TCRdb copy retains only in-frame clones and omits some. This sample has fewer than 150,000 clones, with 83% found just once. The sample taken for sequencing was PBMCs or T cells enriched from blood (not recorded which). All receptors come from a man between 25 and 39 years old who had recovered from COVID-19.

The rearrangement joins TRBV3-1 (or the pseudogene TRBV3-2) to TRBJ2-1, with 7 bases aligning to TRBD1. The CDR3 extends over 15 amino acids. Trimming cost V 2 bases and J 4 bases; bases outside gene matches: 5. Germline V lookup: CDR1 LGHDT, CDR2 YNNKEL (reference sequence). CDR3 sequence reads: CASSQSGQRYNEQFF. Written as DNA, the CDR3 is TGTGCCAGCAGCCAATCGGGACAGCGATACAATGAGCAGTTCTTC.

The chain joins TRBV5-6 to TRBJ2-2; TRBD1 aligns across 7 bases. Losses at the gene ends were 5 bases for V and 4 bases for J; bases not matched to a gene: 8. Germline-derived CDR1 and CDR2 are SGHDT and YYEEEE. The CDR3 runs 15 residues. In DNA, the CDR3 is TGTGCCAGCAGGAACAGGGGACCGAGCACCGGGGAGCTGTTTTTT. It translates to CASRNRGPSTGELFF.

The chain couples TRBV2 to TRBJ1-2; D remains ambiguous. The germline V gene encodes CDR1 SNHLY and CDR2 FYNNEI. There are 13 residues in the CDR3. Trimming stripped 6 bases from V and 2 bases from J, with 10 bases between. The CDR3 nucleotides read TGTGCCAGCAGACCCGACGGGAACTATGGCTACACCTTC. Translation: CASRPDGNYGYTF. Full variable domain (rest looked up from reference TRBV2 and TRBJ1-2): EPEVTQTPSHQVTQMGQEVILRCVPISNHLYFYWYRQILGQKVEFLVSFYNNEISEKSEIFDDQFSVERPDGSNFTLKIRSTKLEDSAMYFCASRPDGNYGYTFGSGTRLTVV.

The chain links TRBV14 to TRBJ2-3; D might be TRBD2 (6 bases). Germline V lookup: CDR1 SGHDN, CDR2 FVKESK. The germline V and J ends were trimmed by 1 base and 5 bases, with 19 bases remaining between them. The CDR3 consists of 17 residues. The chain's CDR3 is CASSQGGGDPGRDTQYF. In DNA form, the CDR3 reads TGTGCCAGCAGCCAAGGTGGAGGGGACCCCGGACGAGATACGCAGTATTTT. Together with reference TRBV14 and TRBJ2-3, the CDR3 gives the full variable domain: EAGVTQFPSHSVIEKGQTVTLRCDPISGHDNLYWYRRVMGKEIKFLLHFVKESKQDESGMPNNRFLAERTGGTYSTLKVQPAELEDSGVYFCASSQGGGDPGRDTQYFGPGTRLTVL.

The gene calls are TRBV4-1 and TRBJ2-7, with a possible D match to TRBD2 (5 bases). The V end lost 1 base, the J end lost 2 bases, and 9 bases lay between the germline ends. Germline V gene data show CDR1 as MGHRA and CDR2 as YSYEKL. The length of the CDR3 is 14 residues. The CDR3 sequence: CASSQVMRAYEQYF. CDR3 nucleotide sequence: TGCGCCAGCAGCCAAGTCATGCGGGCCTACGAGCAGTACTTC.

As concerns this clone: Other DNA sequences in this sample translate to the same CDR3. The genes are TRBV9 and TRBJ2-1, with D tentatively TRBD2 (6 bases). From germline, CDR1 is SGDLS and CDR2 YYNGEE. The CDR3 is 15 amino acids. V was cut by 0 bases and J by 1 base, with 8 bases left in between. The CDR3: CASSVGSGSYNEQFF. In DNA form, the CDR3 reads TGTGCCAGCAGCGTAGGTAGCGGTTCCTACAATGAGCAGTTCTTC.

The rearrangement uses TRBV19 and TRBJ1-1; TRBD1 matches 7 bases. The CDR3 extends over 12 amino acids. With 5 bases clipped from V and 10 bases from J, the junction kept 7 bases outside the gene matches. From germline, CDR1 is LNHDA and CDR2 SQIVND (reference sequence). CDR3 protein: CASSPQQGRAFF. The CDR3 coding sequence is TGTGCCAGTAGTCCACAACAGGGGCGAGCTTTCTTT.

The genes are TRBV19 and TRBJ1-5; D is unclear. Germline V lookup: CDR1 LNHDA, CDR2 SQIVND (reference sequence). The CDR3 runs to 18 residues. The ends were cut back, 3 bases at V and 0 bases at J, with 18 bases in the middle. The CDR3 spells CASSILRPTDPSNQPQHF. Here the CDR3 DNA reads TGTGCCAGTAGTATTTTACGACCCACAGATCCTAGCAATCAGCCCCAGCATTTT. Combining the CDR3 with reference TRBV19 and TRBJ1-5 gives the whole variable domain DGGITQSPKYLFRKEGQNVTLSCEQNLNHDAMYWYRQDPGQGLRLIYYSQIVNDFQKGDIAEGYSVSREKKESFPLTVTSAQKNPTAFYLCASSILRPTDPSNQPQHFGDGTRLSIL.

The chain uses TRBV12-3 or TRBV12-4 and TRBJ2-3, with D uncertain. The CDR3 runs 11 residues. With 6 bases removed from V and 5 bases from J, the gap between germline ends came to 6 bases. The CDR3 loop reads CASRLGDTQYF. CDR3 in DNA: TGTGCCAGCAGGCTAGGAGATACGCAGTATTTT.

The chain combines TRBV4-2 with TRBJ1-1; D not resolved. The germline V gene has CDR1 LGHNA and CDR2 YNFKEQ. This CDR3 is built from 13 residues. Trimming shortened V by 3 bases and J by 7 bases, and 12 bases separated the two germline ends. CDR3 in amino acids: CASSQVSAGEAFF. As DNA, the CDR3 is TGTGCCAGCAGCCAGGTCAGCGCGGGTGAAGCTTTCTTT.

The V call is TRBV12-5, the J call TRBJ2-1, with 12 bases lining up with TRBD2. Looked up from germline, CDR1 is LGHNT and CDR2 is FRNRAP. This CDR3 has 16 residues. With 3 bases clipped from V and 9 bases from J, the junction kept 9 bases outside the gene matches. CDR3 protein: CASGFRGTSGGTEQFF. CDR3 nucleotide sequence: TGTGCTAGTGGTTTTAGGGGTACTAGCGGGGGGACTGAGCAGTTCTTC.

The chain uses TRBV14 and TRBJ2-2; possibly TRBD1 for D (6 bases). Trimming stripped 1 base from V and 2 bases from J, with 8 bases between. CDR1 and CDR2 from the germline V gene are SGHDN and FVKESK. This CDR3 comprises 15 residues. CDR3 DNA sequence: TGTGCCAGCAGCCAAGGGGGGCATAACACCGGGGAGCTGTTTTTT. It encodes CASSQGGHNTGELFF.

The rearrangement joins TRBV5-1 to TRBJ2-3, with a weak D call TRBD2 (6 bases). CDR1 is SGHRS and CDR2 is YFSETQ in the germline V gene. The CDR3 has 15 amino acids. V shed 3 bases and J shed 2 bases, with 13 bases lying between them. This CDR3 reads CASSWGGGNTDTQYF. CDR3 DNA sequence: TGCGCCAGCAGCTGGGGTGGGGGGAACACAGATACGCAGTATTTT.

The chain joins TRBV12-3 or TRBV12-4 to TRBJ1-1; D ambiguous. This CDR3 has 12 residues. V lost 2 bases, J lost 4 bases, and 5 bases lay in between. CDR3 in DNA: TGTGCCAGCAGTTTACTAGGCACTGAAGCTTTCTTT. It encodes CASSLLGTEAFF.

J is TRBJ2-1 and V is TRBV12-5; D gene unclear. Germline V CDR1 and CDR2: LGHNT, FRNRAP. This CDR3 has 14 residues. Between the trimmed V and J ends, which lost 1 base and 5 bases, there was a span of 9 bases. CDR3 protein: CASGLAQSHNEQFF. The CDR3 DNA sequence: TGTGCTAGTGGTTTGGCGCAAAGCCACAATGAGCAGTTCTTC.

The V call is TRBV24-1, the J call TRBJ2-1, with TRBD1 matching 11 bases. Germline CDR1 KGHDR, CDR2 SFDVKD. Germline trimming cut 4 bases from V and 12 bases from J; bases unmatched to any gene: 10. There are 15 residues in the CDR3. The CDR3 region has the DNA TGTGCCACCAGTGAGACCGGGACAGGGGGGTCCGGGCAGTTCTTC. This gives the protein CATSETGTGGSGQFF.

The V gene is TRBV4-1, the J gene TRBJ2-5; 8 bases are a match to TRBD2. J was trimmed by 5 bases and V by 3 bases; bases with no gene match: 14. The germline CDR1 and CDR2 sequences are MGHRA and YSYEKL. The CDR3 totals 17 residues. The CDR3 nucleotides read TGCGCCAGCAGCCAGGATTCCTCACCGGGACTAGGGGAGACCCAGTACTTC. Protein product: CASSQDSSPGLGETQYF.

This clone occurred once. This chain links TRBV29-1 with TRBJ1-2, with a weak D call TRBD1 (5 bases). The CDR3 is 14 amino acids. Trimming removed 1 base from V and 4 bases from J, with 13 bases in between. The germline V gene encodes CDR1 SQVTM and CDR2 ANQGSEA. The CDR3 sequence: CSVEVGGGTYGYTF. The CDR3 bases are TGCAGCGTTGAAGTTGGCGGAGGGACCTATGGCTACACCTTC.

The table lists this clone with a few counts. CDR3 residues: CASSHRTENTGELFF. The CDR3, as DNA: TGTGCCAGCAGTCACCGGACAGAGAACACCGGGGAGCTGTTTTTT. The gene calls are TRBV5-4 and TRBJ2-2; weak D call: TRBD1 (6 bases). The V gene lost 5 bases and the J gene lost 1 base, with 12 bases spanning the gap. Looked up from germline, CDR1 is SGHNT and CDR2 is YYREEE (reference sequence). The CDR3 length is 15 residues.

The chain carries TRBV28 and TRBJ1-6; the D is unclear. The V gene lost 2 bases and the J gene lost 0 bases, with 14 bases spanning the gap. This CDR3 comprises 18 residues. CDR1 MDHEN and CDR2 SYDVKM come from the germline V gene. As DNA, the CDR3 is TGTGCCAGCAGTTTACTTAAGTTACCGAGCTCCTATAATTCACCCCTCCACTTT. Translated, it gives CASSLLKLPSSYNSPLHF.

V is TRBV12-3 or TRBV12-4 and J is TRBJ2-5; 9 bases fit TRBD1. There are 12 residues in the CDR3. Germline trimming cut 6 bases from V and 5 bases from J; bases unmatched to any gene: 1. The CDR3 reads CASRTGGETQYF. CDR3 nucleotide sequence: TGTGCCAGCAGGACAGGGGGGGAGACCCAGTACTTC.

The gene calls are TRBV5-1 and TRBJ1-3; D may be TRBD1 (6 bases). Trimming shortened V by 1 base and J by 0 bases, and 8 bases separated the two germline ends. Germline CDR1 SGHRS, CDR2 YFSETQ. The CDR3 totals 15 residues. CDR3 residues: CASSLTGNSGNTIYF. The CDR3 DNA is TGCGCCAGCAGCTTGACAGGGAACTCTGGAAACACCATATATTTT.

The chain recombines TRBV19 with TRBJ1-5, with D possibly matching TRBD1 (6 bases). CDR3 length equals 15 residues. Trimming cost V 5 bases and J 5 bases, with 16 bases left between them. From germline, CDR1 is LNHDA and CDR2 SQIVND (reference sequence). The CDR3 DNA reads TGTGCCAGTAGTTCTCAGGGAGGGGGGTATCAGCCCCAGCATTTT. Residues: CASSSQGGGYQPQHF.